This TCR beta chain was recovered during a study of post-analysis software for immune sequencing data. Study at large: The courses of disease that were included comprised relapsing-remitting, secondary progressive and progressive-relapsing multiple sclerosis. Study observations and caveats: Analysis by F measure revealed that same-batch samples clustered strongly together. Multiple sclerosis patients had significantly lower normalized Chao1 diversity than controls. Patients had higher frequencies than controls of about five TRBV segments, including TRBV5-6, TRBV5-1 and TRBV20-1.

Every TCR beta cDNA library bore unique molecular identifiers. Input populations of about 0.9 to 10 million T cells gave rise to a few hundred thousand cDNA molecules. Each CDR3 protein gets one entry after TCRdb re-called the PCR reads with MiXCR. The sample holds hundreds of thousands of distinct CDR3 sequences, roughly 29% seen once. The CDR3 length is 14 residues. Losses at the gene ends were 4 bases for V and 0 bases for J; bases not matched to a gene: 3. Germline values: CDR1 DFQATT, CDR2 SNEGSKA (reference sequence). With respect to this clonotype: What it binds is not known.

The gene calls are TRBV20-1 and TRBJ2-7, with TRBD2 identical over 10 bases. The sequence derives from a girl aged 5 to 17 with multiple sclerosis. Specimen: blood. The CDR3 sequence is CSATGLAFSYEQYF. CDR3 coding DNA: TGCAGTGCTACGGGACTAGCGTTCTCCTACGAGCAGTACTTC.